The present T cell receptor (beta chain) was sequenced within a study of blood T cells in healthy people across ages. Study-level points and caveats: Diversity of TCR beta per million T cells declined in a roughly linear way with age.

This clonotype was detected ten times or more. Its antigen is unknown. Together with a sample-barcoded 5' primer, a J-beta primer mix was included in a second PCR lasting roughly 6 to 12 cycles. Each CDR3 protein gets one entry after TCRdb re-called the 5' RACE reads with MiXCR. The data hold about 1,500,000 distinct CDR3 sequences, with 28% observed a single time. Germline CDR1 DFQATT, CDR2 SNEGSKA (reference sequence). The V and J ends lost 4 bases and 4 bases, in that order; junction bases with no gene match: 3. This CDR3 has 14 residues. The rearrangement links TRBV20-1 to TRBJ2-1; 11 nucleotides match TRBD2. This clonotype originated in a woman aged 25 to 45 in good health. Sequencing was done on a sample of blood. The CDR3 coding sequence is TGCAGTGCTAAGGTAGCGGGAGGGTACAATGAGCAGTTCTTC. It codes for CSAKVAGGYNEQFF.